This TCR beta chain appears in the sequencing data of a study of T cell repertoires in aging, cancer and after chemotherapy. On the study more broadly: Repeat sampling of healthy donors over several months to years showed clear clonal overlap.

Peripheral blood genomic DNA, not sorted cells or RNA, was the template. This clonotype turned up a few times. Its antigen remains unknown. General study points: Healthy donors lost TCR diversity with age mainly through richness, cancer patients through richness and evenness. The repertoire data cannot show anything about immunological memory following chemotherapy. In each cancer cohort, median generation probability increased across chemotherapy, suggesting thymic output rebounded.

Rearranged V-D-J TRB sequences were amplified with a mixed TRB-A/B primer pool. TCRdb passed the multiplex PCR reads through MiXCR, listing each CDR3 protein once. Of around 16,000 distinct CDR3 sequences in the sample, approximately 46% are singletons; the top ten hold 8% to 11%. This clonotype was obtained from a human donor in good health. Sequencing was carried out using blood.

The CDR3 nucleotides are TGTGCCAGCAGCGTGGCCGGGACTGGCTACAATGAGCAGTTCTTC. Its protein is CASSVAGTGYNEQFF. The chain couples TRBV6-2 or TRBV6-3 to TRBJ2-1; D might be TRBD2 (6 bases). The CDR3 runs to 15 residues. Trimming removed 6 bases at V and 3 bases at J, with 15 bases between. Germline V gene sequence: CDR1 MNHEY, CDR2 SVGEGT.